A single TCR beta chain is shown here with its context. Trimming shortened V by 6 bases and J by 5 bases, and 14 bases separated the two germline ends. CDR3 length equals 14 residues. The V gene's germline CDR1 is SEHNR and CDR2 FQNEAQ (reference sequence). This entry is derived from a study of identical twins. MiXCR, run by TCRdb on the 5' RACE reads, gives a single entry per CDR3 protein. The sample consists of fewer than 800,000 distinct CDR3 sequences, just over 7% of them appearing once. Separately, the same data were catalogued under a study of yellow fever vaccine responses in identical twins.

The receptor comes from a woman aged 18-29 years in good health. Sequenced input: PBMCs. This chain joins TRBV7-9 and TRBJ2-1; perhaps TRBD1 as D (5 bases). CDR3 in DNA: TGTGCCAGCAGTCCCGACAGATGGGACAATGAGCAGTTCTTC. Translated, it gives CASSPDRWDNEQFF.